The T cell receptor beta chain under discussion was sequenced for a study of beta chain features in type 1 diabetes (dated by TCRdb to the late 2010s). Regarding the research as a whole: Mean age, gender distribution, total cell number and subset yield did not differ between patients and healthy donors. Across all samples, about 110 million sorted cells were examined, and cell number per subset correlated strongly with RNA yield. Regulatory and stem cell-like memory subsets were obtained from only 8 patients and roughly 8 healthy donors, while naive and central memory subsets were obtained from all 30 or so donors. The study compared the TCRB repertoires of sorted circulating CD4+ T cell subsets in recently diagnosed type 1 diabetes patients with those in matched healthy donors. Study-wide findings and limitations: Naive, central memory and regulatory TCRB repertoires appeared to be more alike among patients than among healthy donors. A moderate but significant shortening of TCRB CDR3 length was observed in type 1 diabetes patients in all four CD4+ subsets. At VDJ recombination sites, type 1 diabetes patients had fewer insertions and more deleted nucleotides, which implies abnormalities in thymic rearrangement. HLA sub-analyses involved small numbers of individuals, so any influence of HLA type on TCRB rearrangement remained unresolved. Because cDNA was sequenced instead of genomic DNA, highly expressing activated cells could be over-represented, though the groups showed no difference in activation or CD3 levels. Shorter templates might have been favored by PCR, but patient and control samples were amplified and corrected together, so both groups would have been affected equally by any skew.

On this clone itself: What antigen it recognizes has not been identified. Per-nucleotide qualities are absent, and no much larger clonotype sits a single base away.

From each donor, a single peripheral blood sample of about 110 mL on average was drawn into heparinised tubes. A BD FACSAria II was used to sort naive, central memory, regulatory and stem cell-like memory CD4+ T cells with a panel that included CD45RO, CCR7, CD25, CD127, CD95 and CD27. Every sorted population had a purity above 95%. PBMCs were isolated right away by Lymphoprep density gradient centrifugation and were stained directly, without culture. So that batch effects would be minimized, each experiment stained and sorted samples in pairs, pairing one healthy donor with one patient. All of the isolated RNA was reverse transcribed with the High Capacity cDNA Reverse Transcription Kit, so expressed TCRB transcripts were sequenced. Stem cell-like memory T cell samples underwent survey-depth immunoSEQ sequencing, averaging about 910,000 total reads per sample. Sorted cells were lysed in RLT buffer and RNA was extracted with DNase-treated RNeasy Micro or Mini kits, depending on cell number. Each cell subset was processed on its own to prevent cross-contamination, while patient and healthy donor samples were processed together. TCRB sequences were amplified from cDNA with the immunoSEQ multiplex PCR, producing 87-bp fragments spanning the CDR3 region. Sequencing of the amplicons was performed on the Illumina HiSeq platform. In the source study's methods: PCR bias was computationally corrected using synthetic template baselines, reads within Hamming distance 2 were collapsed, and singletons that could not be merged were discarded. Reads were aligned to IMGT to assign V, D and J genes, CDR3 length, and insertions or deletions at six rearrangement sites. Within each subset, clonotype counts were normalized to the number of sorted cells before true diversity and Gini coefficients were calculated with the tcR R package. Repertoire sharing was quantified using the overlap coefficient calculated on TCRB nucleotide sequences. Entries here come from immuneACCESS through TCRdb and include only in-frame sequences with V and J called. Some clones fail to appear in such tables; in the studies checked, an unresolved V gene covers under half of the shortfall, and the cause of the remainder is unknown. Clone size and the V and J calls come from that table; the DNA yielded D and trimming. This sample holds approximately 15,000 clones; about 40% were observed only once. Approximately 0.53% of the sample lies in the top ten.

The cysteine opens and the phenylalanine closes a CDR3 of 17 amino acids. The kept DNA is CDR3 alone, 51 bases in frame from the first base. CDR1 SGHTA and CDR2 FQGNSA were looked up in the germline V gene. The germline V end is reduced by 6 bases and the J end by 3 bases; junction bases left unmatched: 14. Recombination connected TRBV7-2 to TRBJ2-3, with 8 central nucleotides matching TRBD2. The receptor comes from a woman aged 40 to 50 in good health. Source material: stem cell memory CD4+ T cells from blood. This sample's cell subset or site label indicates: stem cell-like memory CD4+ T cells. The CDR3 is CASRGGAGAANTDTQYF. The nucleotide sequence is TGTGCCAGCAGAGGTGGAGCGGGGGCCGCTAATACAGATACGCAGTATTTT.